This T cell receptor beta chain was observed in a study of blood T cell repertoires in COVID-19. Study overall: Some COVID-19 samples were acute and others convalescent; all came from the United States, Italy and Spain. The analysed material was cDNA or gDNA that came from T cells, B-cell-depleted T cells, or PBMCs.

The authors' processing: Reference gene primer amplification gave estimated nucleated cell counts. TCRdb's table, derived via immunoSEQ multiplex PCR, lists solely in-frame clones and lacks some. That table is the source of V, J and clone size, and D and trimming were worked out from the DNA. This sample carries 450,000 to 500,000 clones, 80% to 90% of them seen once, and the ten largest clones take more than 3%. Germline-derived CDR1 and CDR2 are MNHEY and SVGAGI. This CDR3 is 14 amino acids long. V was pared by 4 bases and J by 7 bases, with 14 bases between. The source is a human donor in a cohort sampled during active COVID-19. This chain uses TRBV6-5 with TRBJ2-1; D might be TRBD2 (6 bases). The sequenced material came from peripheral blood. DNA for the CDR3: TGTGCCAGCAGTTGGACGGGGACTGGGAATGAGCAGTTCTTC. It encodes CASSWTGTGNEQFF.